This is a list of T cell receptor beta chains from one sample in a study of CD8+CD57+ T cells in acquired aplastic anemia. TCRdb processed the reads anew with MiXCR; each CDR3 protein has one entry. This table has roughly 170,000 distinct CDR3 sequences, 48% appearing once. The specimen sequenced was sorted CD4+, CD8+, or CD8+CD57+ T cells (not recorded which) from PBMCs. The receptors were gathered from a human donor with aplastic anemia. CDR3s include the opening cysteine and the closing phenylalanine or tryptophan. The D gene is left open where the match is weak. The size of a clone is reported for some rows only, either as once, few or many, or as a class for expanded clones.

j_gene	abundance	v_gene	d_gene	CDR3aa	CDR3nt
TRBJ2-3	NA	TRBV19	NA	CASSMGGADTDTQYF	TGTGCCAGTAGTATGGGTGGGGCTGACACAGATACGCAGTATTTT
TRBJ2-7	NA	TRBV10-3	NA	CAAGQAGYEQYF	TGTGCCGCCGGCCAAGCGGGCTACGAGCAGTACTTC
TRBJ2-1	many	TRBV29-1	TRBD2	CSAVKTNPSGGSNEQFF	TGCAGCGCCGTAAAAACCAATCCTAGCGGGGGGTCCAATGAGCAGTTCTTC
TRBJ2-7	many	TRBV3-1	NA	CASSRGTTSSYEQYF	TGTGCCAGCAGCCGGGGCACTACCTCCTCCTACGAGCAGTACTTC
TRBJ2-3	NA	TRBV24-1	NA	CATSGPGDTQYF	TGTGCCACCAGCGGCCCAGGGGATACGCAGTATTTT
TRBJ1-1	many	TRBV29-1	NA	CSVLPGAEAFF	TGCAGCGTGCTACCGGGAGCTGAAGCTTTCTTT
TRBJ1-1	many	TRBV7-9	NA	CASLLVGAVDTEAFF	TGTGCCAGCTTGTTGGTAGGTGCTGTAGACACTGAAGCTTTCTTT
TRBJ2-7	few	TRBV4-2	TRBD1	CASSQDWDSEQYF	TGTGCCAGCAGCCAAGATTGGGACAGCGAGCAGTACTTC
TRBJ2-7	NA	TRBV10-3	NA	CAISESQGGLTEQYF	TGTGCCATCAGTGAGTCGCAGGGAGGACTAACCGAGCAGTACTTC
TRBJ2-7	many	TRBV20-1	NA	CSATLPSRSYEQYF	TGCAGTGCTACATTGCCCTCCCGGTCGTACGAGCAGTACTTC
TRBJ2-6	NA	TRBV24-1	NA	CATSEGRSSGANVLTF	TGTGCCACCAGTGAGGGCAGGAGCTCTGGGGCCAACGTCCTGACTTTC
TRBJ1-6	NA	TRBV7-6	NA	CASQDSRSSYNSPLHF	TGTGCCAGCCAGGACAGTCGGAGCTCCTATAATTCACCCCTCCACTTT
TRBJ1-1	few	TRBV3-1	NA	CASSQSRGGTEAFF	TGTGCCAGCAGCCAATCCAGGGGTGGCACTGAAGCTTTCTTT
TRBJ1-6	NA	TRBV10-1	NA	CASSERQGDSPLHF	TGCGCCAGCAGTGAGAGGCAGGGCGATTCACCCCTCCACTTT
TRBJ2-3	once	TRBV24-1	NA	CASSRQSREYTDTQYF	TGCGCCAGCAGCCGGCAGAGCAGGGAGTACACAGATACGCAGTATTTT
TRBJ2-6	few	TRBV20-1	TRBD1	CSANTGAGANVLTF	TGCAGTGCTAATACAGGGGCCGGGGCCAACGTCCTGACTTTC
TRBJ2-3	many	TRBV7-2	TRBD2	CASSPRGGFTDTQYF	TGTGCCAGCAGCCCTCGGGGGGGATTCACAGATACGCAGTATTTT
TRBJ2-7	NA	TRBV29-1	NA	CSVSAAANEQYF	TGCAGCGTTAGCGCCGCGGCTAACGAGCAGTACTTC
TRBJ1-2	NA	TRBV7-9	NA	CASSGVGYTF	TGTGCCAGCTCGGGGGTTGGCTACACCTTC
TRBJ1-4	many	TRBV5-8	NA	CASSLLVGEELFF	TGTGCCAGCAGCTTGTTGGTGGGGGAAGAACTGTTTTTT
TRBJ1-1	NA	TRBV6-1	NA	CASSGGLMNTEAFF	TGTGCCAGCAGTGGAGGACTGATGAACACTGAAGCTTTCTTT
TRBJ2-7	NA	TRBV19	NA	CASRDSGYYEQYF	TGTGCCAGCAGGGATTCCGGGTACTACGAGCAGTACTTC
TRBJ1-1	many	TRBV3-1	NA	CASSQDIYKHTEAFF	TGTGCCAGCAGCCAGGACATTTACAAGCACACTGAAGCTTTCTTT
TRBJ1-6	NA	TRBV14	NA	CASSPFPNSPLHF	TGTGCCAGCAGCCCTTTTCCTAATTCACCCCTCCACTTT
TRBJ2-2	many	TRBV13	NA	CASSRDQYTGELFF	TGTGCCAGCAGCCGGGACCAATACACCGGGGAGCTGTTTTTT
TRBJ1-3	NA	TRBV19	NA	CASSTGRLEGNTIYF	TGTGCCAGTAGTACGGGGAGGCTGGAAGGAAACACCATATATTTT
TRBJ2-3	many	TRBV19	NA	CASSIGAGGRDTQYF	TGTGCCAGTAGTATAGGGGCCGGCGGCAGAGATACGCAGTATTTT
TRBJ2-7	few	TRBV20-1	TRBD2	CSALGLAGNYEQYF	TGCAGTGCCCTCGGACTAGCGGGAAACTACGAGCAGTACTTC
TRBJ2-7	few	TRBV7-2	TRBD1	CASSLAPPGQGSYEQYF	TGTGCCAGCAGCTTAGCTCCGCCGGGACAGGGGTCCTACGAGCAGTACTTC
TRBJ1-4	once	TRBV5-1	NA	CASRRSNSNEKLFF	TGCGCCAGCAGACGCAGTAACAGCAATGAAAAACTGTTTTTT
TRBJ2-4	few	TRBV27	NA	CASSGHAKNIQYF	TGTGCCAGCTCTGGACACGCAAAAAACATTCAGTACTTC
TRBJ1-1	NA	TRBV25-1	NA	CASRYPGTVNTEAFF	TGTGCCAGCAGATACCCCGGGACTGTGAACACTGAAGCTTTCTTT
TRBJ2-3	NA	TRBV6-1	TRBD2	CASSVRGGGTDTQYF	TGTGCCAGCAGTGTGCGGGGGGGCGGCACAGATACGCAGTATTTT
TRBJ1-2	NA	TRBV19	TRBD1	CASRRTGSDYGYTF	TGTGCCAGTAGAAGGACAGGGAGTGATTATGGCTACACCTTC
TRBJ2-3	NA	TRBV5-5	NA	CASSLGAPGETDTQYF	TGTGCCAGCAGCCTCGGGGCCCCCGGGGAGACAGATACGCAGTATTTT
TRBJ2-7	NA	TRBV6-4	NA	CASGGGRRYEQYF	TGTGCCAGCGGGGGGGGGCGTCGATACGAGCAGTACTTC
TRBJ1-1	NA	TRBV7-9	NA	CASSLGVITEAFF	TGTGCCAGCAGCTTAGGGGTTATAACAGAAGCTTTCTTT
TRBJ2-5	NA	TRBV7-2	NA	CASSAQVQETQYF	TGTGCCAGCAGCGCACAGGTCCAAGAGACCCAGTACTTC
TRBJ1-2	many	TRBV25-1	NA	CASSDPTGTVYGYTF	TGTGCCAGCAGTGACCCTACAGGGACGGTCTATGGCTACACCTTC
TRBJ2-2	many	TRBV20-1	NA	CSAGGDSTGELFF	TGCAGTGCTGGGGGGGACAGCACCGGGGAGCTGTTTTTT
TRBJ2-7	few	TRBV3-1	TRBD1	CASSRAGTGGSYEQYF	TGTGCCAGCAGCCGAGCCGGGACAGGGGGCTCCTACGAGCAGTACTTC
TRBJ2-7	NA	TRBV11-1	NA	CASSLPTRTSSAYEQYF	TGTGCCAGCAGCTTACCCACCCGGACGTCCAGCGCCTACGAGCAGTACTTC
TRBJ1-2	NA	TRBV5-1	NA	CASSGQSVTNDYGYTF	TGCGCCAGCAGCGGTCAGTCGGTCACAAATGACTATGGCTACACCTTC
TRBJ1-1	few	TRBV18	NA	CASYEGVTEAFF	TGTGCCAGCTATGAGGGGGTCACTGAAGCTTTCTTT
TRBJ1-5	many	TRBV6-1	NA	CASRRKGYNQPQHF	TGTGCCAGCAGACGTAAGGGGTACAATCAGCCCCAGCATTTT
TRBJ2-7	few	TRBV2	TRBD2	CASRGLAGAYEQYF	TGTGCCAGCAGAGGACTAGCGGGGGCCTACGAGCAGTACTTC
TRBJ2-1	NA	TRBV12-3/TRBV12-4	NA	CASSLKGEGSEQFF	TGTGCCAGCAGTTTGAAGGGGGAGGGTTCTGAGCAGTTCTTC
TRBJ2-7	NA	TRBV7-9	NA	CASSLEGGIYEQYF	TGTGCCAGCAGCTTAGAGGGTGGGATATACGAGCAGTACTTC
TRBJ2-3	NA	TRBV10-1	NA	CASSERASRNTDTQYF	TGCGCCAGCAGTGAGCGGGCTAGCCGAAACACAGATACGCAGTATTTT
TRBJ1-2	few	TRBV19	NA	CASSIGTLYGYTF	TGTGCCAGTAGTATCGGGACACTCTATGGCTACACCTTC
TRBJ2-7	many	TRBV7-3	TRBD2	CASSSGLAPYEQYF	TGTGCCAGCAGCTCGGGACTAGCTCCCTACGAGCAGTACTTC
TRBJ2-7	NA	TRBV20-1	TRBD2	CSVTGGTFNEQYF	TGCAGTGTGACGGGGGGGACCTTCAACGAGCAGTACTTC
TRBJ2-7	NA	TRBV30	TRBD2	CAWGRTGGRYEQYF	TGTGCCTGGGGGAGGACGGGGGGGCGGTACGAGCAGTACTTC
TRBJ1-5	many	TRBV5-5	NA	CASSRGGKDGNQPQHF	TGTGCCAGCAGTCGAGGGGGAAAGGACGGCAATCAGCCCCAGCATTTT
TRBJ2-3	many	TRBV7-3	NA	CASSYSATDTQYF	TGTGCCAGCAGCTACAGCGCAACAGATACGCAGTATTTT
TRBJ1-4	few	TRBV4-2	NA	CASSQAVRVRFGEKLFF	TGTGCCAGCAGCCAAGCGGTAAGGGTAAGGTTTGGTGAAAAACTGTTTTTT
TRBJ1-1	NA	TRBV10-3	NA	CAISAPPAGSATEAFF	TGTGCCATCAGTGCTCCCCCGGCTGGGTCAGCCACTGAAGCTTTCTTT
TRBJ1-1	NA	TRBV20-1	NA	CSARLSSMNTEAFF	TGCAGTGCTAGACTATCTTCGATGAACACTGAAGCTTTCTTT
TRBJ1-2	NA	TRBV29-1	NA	CSVDRTGGYGYTF	TGCAGCGTTGATAGGACGGGGGGCTATGGCTACACCTTC